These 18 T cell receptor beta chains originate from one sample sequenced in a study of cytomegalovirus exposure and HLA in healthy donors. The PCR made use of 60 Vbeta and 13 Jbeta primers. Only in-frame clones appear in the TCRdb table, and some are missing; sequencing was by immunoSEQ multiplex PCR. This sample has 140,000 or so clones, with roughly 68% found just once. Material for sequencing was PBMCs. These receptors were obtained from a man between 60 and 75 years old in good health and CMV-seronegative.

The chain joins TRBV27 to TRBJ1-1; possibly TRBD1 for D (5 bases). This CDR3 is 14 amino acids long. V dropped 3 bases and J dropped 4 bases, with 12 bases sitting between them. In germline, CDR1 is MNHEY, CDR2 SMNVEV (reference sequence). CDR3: CASSFSGLVTEAFF. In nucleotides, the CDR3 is TGTGCCAGCAGTTTTTCAGGGCTGGTCACTGAAGCTTTCTTT.

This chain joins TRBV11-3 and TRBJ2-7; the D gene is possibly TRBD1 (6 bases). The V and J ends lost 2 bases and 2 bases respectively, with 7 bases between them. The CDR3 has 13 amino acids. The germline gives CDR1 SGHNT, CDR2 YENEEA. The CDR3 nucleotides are TGTGCCAGCAGCTTAACAGGGACCTACGAGCAGTACTTC. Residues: CASSLTGTYEQYF.

CDR3 loop: CASSVGLAGKAITYEQYF. The CDR3 nucleotides read TGTGCCAGCAGCGTAGGTCTAGCGGGAAAAGCGATAACCTACGAGCAGTACTTC. The chain combines TRBV9 with TRBJ2-7; 9 nucleotides agree with TRBD2. Trimming cost V 0 bases and J 2 bases; bases outside gene matches: 12. The germline V gene encodes CDR1 SGDLS and CDR2 YYNGEE. The CDR3 length is 18 residues.

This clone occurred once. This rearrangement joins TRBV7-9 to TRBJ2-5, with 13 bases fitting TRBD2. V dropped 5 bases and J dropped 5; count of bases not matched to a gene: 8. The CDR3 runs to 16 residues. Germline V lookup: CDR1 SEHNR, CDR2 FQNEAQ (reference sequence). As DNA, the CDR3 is TGTGCCAGCAGCCGACTAGCGGGAGGTGGGATGGAGACCCAGTACTTC. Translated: CASSRLAGGGMETQYF.

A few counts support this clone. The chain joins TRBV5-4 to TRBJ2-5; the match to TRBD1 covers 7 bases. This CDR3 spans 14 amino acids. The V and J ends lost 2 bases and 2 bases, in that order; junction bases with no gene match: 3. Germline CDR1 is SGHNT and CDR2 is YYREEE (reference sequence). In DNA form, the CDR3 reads TGTGCCAGCAGCTTACCGGGACAGCAAGAGACCCAGTACTTC. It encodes CASSLPGQQETQYF.

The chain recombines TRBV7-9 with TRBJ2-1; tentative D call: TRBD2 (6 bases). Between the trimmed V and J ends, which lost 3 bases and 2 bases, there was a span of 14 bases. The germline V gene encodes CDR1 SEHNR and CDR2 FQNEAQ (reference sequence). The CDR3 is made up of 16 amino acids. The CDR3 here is CASSFGSGPAYNEQFF. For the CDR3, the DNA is TGTGCCAGCAGCTTTGGGAGCGGGCCAGCCTACAATGAGCAGTTCTTC.

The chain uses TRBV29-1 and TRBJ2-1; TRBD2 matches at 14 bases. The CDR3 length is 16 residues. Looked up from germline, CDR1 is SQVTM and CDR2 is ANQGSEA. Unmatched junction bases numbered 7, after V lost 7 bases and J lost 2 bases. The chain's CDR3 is CSARRLAGGAYNEQFF. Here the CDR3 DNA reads TGCAGCGCTCGCCGACTAGCGGGAGGGGCCTACAATGAGCAGTTCTTC.

This chain's CDR3 is CASSFGGRGAYEQYF. In DNA form, the CDR3 reads TGTGCCAGCAGCTTCGGCGGGAGGGGGGCCTACGAGCAGTACTTC. The chain joins TRBV5-4 to TRBJ2-7; 9 bases fit TRBD2. V shed 2 bases and J 2 bases; nucleotides not matched to a gene: 5. The length of the CDR3 is 15 residues. The germline CDR1 and CDR2 sequences are SGHNT and YYREEE (reference sequence).

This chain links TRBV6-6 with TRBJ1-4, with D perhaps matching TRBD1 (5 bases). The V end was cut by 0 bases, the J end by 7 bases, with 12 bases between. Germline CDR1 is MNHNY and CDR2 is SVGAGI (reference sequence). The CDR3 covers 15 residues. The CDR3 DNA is TGTGCCAGCAGTTACTCCAGGGCGGTCGGTGAAAAACTGTTTTTT. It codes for CASSYSRAVGEKLFF.

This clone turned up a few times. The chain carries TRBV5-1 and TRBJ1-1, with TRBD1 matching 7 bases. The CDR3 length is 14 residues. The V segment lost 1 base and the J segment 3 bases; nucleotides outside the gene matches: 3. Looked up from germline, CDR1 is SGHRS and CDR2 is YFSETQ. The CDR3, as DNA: TGCGCCAGCAGCTTGTCCAGGGGGGACACTGAAGCTTTCTTT. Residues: CASSLSRGDTEAFF. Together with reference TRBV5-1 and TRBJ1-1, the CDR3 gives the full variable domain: KAGVTQTPRYLIKTRGQQVTLSCSPISGHRSVSWYQQTPGQGLQFLFEYFSETQRNKGNFPGRFSGRQFSNSRSEMNVSTLELGDSALYLCASSLSRGDTEAFFGQGTRLTVV.

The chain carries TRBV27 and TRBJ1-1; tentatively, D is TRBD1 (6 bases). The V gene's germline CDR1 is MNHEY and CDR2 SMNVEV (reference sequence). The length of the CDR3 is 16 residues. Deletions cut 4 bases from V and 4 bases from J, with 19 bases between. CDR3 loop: CASSWGGARRSTEAFF. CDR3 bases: TGTGCCAGCAGTTGGGGGGGGGCAAGGCGGAGCACTGAAGCTTTCTTT.

The CDR3 region has the DNA TGTGCCAGCAGCGTAGAACTAGCGAGCCACACCGGGGAGCTGTTTTTT. Translating it yields CASSVELASHTGELFF. The rearrangement links TRBV9 to TRBJ2-2; 7 positions match TRBD2. Germline CDR1 and CDR2: SGDLS and YYNGEE. The length of the CDR3 is 16 residues. J gave up 3 bases and V 0 bases, and 5 bases lay outside the gene matches.

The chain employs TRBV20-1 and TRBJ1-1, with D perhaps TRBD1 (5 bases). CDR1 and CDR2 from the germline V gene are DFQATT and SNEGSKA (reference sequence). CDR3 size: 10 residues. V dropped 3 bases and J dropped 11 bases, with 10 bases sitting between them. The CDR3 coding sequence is TGCAGTGCTAGCGGGGGTATCGCTTTCTTT. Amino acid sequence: CSASGGIAFF.

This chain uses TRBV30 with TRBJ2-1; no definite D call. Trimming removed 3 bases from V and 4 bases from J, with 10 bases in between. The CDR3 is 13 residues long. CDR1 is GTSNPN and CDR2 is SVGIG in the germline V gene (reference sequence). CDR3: CAWSARNYNEQFF. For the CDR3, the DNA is TGTGCCTGGAGCGCCAGGAATTACAATGAGCAGTTCTTC. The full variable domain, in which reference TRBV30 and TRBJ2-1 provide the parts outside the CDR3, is SQTIHQWPATLVQPVGSPLSLECTVEGTSNPNLYWYRQAAGRGLQLLFYSVGIGQISSEVPQNLSASRPQDRQFILSSKKLLLSDSGFYLCAWSARNYNEQFFGPGTRLTVL.

This CDR3 is CASSANRGGSDTQYF. In DNA form, the CDR3 reads TGTGCCAGCAGTGCCAACAGGGGCGGGTCAGATACGCAGTATTTT. V usage is TRBV6-1 and J usage is TRBJ2-3; 7 nucleotides match TRBD1. The ends lost 4 bases at V and 4 bases at J; junction bases unmatched: 8. The CDR3 is 15 amino acids. CDR1 and CDR2 from the germline V gene are MNHNS and SASEGT.

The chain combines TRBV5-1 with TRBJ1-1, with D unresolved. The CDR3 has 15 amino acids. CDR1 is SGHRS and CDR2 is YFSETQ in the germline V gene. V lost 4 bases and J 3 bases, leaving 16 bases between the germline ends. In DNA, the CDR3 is TGCGCCAGCAGCGACCTACGAGCGTTGGACACTGAAGCTTTCTTT. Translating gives CASSDLRALDTEAFF. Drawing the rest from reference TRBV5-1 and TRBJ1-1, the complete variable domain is KAGVTQTPRYLIKTRGQQVTLSCSPISGHRSVSWYQQTPGQGLQFLFEYFSETQRNKGNFPGRFSGRQFSNSRSEMNVSTLELGDSALYLCASSDLRALDTEAFFGQGTRLTVV.

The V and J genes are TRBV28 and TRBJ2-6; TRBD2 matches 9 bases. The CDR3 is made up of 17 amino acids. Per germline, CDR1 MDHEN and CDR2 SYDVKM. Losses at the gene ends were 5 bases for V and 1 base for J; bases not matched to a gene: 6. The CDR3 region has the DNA TGTGCCAGCAGTCGCGGGGGGGCAATATCTGGGGCCAACGTCCTGACTTTC. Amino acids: CASSRGGAISGANVLTF.

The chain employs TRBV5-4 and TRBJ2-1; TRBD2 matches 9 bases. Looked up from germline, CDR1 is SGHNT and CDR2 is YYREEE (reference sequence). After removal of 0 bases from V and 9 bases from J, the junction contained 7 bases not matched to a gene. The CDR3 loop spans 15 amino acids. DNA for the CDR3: TGTGCCAGCAGCTTGGTAGTTAGCGGGAGAGGTGAGCAGTTCTTC. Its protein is CASSLVVSGRGEQFF.